This T cell receptor (beta chain) was recorded in a study of shared clonotypes between healthy human individuals. Clones were read by immunoSEQ multiplex PCR, and TCRdb kept only the in-frame ones, dropping some. The table shows some 2,400,000 clones, with roughly 95% occurring only once. This receptor was obtained from a man aged 18 to 29 in good health. Sequenced: naive CD4+ T cells sorted from blood. Indicated subset: CD45RA+ positively selected.

The CDR3 here is CASSKVGTGPYEQYF. The CDR3 bases are TGTGCCAGCAGCAAAGTCGGGACAGGGCCCTACGAGCAGTACTTC. V is TRBV21-1 and J is TRBJ2-7; TRBD1, the table's D call, was not compared with the DNA. TRBV21-1 corresponds to a pseudogene. The CDR3 consists of 15 residues.